Sequencing of this TCR beta chain was carried out in a study of CD8+ T cells in alopecia areata. It was cDNA, reverse transcribed from extracted RNA, that served as the sequencing template. Profiled with immunoSEQ multiplex PCR; TCRdb holds only in-frame clones, not every one. The data contain some 130,000 clones, approximately 48% of them seen just once; the ten biggest clones take up approximately 19%. This CDR3 has 15 amino acids. Unmatched junction bases numbered 8, after V lost 5 bases and J lost 5 bases. CDR1 is PRHDT and CDR2 is FYEKMQ in the germline V gene (reference sequence). This chain uses TRBV13 with TRBJ2-1; 8 nucleotides line up with TRBD2. The source material was CD8+ T cells sorted from blood, sampled at week 0. The source is a human donor with alopecia areata. The CDR3 sequence: CASSPGGRGDNEQFF. As DNA, the CDR3 is TGTGCCAGCAGCCCAGGTGGGCGGGGGGACAATGAGCAGTTCTTC.